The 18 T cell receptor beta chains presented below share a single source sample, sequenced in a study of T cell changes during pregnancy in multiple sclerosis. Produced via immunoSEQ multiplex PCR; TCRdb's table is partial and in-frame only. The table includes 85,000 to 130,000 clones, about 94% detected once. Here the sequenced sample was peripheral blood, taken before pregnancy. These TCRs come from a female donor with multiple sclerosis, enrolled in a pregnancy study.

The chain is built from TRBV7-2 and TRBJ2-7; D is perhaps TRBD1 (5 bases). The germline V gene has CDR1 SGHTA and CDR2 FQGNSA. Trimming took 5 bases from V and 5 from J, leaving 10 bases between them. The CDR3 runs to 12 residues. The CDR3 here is CASSHPGNEQYF. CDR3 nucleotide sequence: TGTGCCAGCAGCCATCCAGGGAACGAGCAGTACTTC. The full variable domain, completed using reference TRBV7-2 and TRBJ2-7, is GAGVSQSPSNKVTEKGKDVELRCDPISGHTALYWYRQSLGQGLEFLIYFQGNSAPDKSGLPSDRFSAERTGGSVSTLTIQRTQQEDSAVYLCASSHPGNEQYFGPGTRLTVT.

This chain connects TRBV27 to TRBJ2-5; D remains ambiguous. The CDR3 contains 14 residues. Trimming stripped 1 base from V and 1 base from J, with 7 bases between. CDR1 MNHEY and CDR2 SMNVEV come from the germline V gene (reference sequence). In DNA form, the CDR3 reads TGTGCCAGCAGTTTATTGGGCCTCCAAGAGACCCAGTACTTC. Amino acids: CASSLLGLQETQYF.

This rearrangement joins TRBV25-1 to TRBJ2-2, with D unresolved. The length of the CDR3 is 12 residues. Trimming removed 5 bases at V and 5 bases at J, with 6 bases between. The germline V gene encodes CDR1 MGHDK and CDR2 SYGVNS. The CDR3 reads CASSPRTGELFF. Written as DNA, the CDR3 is TGTGCCAGCAGTCCCAGGACCGGGGAGCTGTTTTTT.

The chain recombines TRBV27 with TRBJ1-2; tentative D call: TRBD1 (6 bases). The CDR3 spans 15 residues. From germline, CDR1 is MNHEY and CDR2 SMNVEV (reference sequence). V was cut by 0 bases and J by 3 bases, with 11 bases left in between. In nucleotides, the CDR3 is TGTGCCAGCAGTTTATCCCCGGGGGGCCACTATGGCTACACCTTC. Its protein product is CASSLSPGGHYGYTF.

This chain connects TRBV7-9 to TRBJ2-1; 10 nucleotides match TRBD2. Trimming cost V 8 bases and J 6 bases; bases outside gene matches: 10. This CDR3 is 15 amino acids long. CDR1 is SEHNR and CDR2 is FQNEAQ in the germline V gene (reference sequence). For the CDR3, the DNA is TGTGCCAGCGGCGCGGGAGCGGGAGGGGTCAATGAGCAGTTCTTC. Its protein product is CASGAGAGGVNEQFF.

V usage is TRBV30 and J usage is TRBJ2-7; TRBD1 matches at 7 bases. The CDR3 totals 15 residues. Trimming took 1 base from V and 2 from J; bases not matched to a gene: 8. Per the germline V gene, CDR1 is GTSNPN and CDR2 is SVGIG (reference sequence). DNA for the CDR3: TGTGCCTGGAGTGGATTACAGGGGTCCCCCTACGAGCAGTACTTC. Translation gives CAWSGLQGSPYEQYF. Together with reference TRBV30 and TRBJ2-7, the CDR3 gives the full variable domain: SQTIHQWPATLVQPVGSPLSLECTVEGTSNPNLYWYRQAAGRGLQLLFYSVGIGQISSEVPQNLSASRPQDRQFILSSKKLLLSDSGFYLCAWSGLQGSPYEQYFGPGTRLTVT.

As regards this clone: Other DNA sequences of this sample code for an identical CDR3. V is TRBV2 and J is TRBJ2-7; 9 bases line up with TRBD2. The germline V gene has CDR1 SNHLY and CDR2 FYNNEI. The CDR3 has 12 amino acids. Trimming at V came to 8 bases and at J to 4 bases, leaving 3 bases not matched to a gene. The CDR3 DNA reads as TGTGCCAGCCGCGGGGGGGTTTACGAGCAGTACTTC. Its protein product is CASRGGVYEQYF.

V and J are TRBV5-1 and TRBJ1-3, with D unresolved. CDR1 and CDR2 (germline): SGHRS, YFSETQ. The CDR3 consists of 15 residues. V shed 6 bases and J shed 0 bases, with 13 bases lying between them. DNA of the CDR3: TGCGCCAGCAATCTAGCTCCTGACTCTGGAAACACCATATATTTT. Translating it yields CASNLAPDSGNTIYF.

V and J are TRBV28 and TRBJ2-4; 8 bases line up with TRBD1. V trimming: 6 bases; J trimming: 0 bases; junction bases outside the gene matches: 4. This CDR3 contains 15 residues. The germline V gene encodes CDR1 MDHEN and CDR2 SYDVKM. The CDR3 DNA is TGTGCCAGCAGCGGACAGGGTTTAGCCAAAAACATTCAGTACTTC. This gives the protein CASSGQGLAKNIQYF.

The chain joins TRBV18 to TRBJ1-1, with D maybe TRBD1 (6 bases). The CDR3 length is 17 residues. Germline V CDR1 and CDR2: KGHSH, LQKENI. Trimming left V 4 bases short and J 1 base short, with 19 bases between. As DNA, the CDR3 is TGTGCCAGCTCACTGCAAGGGGCAGGGGTTTCGAACACTGAAGCTTTCTTT. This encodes CASSLQGAGVSNTEAFF.

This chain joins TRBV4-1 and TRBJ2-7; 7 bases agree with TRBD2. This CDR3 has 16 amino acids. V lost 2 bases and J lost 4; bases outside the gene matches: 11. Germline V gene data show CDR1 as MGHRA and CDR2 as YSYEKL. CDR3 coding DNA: TGCGCCAGCAGCCAAACGTCGGCTAGCGGCGTTTACGAGCAGTACTTC. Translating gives CASSQTSASGVYEQYF.

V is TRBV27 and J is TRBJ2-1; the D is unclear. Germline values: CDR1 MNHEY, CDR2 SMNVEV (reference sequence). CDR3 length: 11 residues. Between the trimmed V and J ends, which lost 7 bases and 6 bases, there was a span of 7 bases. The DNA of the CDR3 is TGTGCCAGCATTTGGCTCAATGAGCAGTTCTTC. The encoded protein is CASIWLNEQFF.

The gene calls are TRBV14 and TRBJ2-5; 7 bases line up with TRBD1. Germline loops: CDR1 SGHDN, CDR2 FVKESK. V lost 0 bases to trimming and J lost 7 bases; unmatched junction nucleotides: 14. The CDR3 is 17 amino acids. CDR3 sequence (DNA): TGTGCCAGCAGCCAAGAGCTGACAGGGAGAGGCCTATCGACCCAGTACTTC. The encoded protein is CASSQELTGRGLSTQYF.

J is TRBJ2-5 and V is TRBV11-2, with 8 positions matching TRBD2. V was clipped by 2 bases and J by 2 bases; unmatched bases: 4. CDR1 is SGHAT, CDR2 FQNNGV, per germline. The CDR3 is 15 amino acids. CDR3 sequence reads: CASSLNSGGQETQYF. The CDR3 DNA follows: TGTGCCAGCAGCTTAAACAGCGGGGGACAAGAGACCCAGTACTTC.

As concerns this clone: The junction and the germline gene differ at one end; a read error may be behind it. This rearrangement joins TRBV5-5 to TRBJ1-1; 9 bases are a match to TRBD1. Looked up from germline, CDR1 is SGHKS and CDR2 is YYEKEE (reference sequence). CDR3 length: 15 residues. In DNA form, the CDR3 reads TGTGCCAGCAGCACGGACTTCCGGCCGGGACAGGGATTTGTCTTT. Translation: CASSTDFRPGQGFVF. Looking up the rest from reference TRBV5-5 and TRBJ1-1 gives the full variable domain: DAGVTQSPTHLIKTRGQQVTLRCSPISGHKSVSWYQQVLGQGPQFIFQYYEKEERGRGNFPDRFSARQFPNYSSELNVNALLLGDSALYLCASSTDFRPGQGFVFGQGTRLTVV.

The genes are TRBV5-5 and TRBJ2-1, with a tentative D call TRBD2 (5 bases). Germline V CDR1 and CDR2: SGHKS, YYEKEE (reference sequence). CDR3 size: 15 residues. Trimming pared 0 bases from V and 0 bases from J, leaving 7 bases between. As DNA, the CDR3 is TGTGCCAGCAGCTTGGGGAGGAGCTCCTACAATGAGCAGTTCTTC. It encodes CASSLGRSSYNEQFF. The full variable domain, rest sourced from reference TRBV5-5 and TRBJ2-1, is DAGVTQSPTHLIKTRGQQVTLRCSPISGHKSVSWYQQVLGQGPQFIFQYYEKEERGRGNFPDRFSARQFPNYSSELNVNALLLGDSALYLCASSLGRSSYNEQFFGPGTRLTVL.

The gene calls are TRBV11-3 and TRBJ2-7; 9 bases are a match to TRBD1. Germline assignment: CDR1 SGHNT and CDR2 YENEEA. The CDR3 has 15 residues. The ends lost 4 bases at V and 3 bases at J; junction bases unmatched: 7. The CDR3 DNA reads TGTGCCAGCAGCTCAACTACGGGACAGGGCTACGAGCAGTACTTC. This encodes CASSSTTGQGYEQYF.

Here the CDR3 reads CASSSRTGGLVGELFF. CDR3 bases: TGCGCCAGCAGCTCCAGGACAGGGGGCTTGGTCGGGGAGCTGTTTTTT. The chain is built from TRBV5-1 and TRBJ2-2, with TRBD1 matching over 11 bases. J gave up 7 bases and V 3 bases, and 8 bases lay outside the gene matches. Germline lookup yields CDR1 SGHRS and CDR2 YFSETQ. CDR3 length: 16 amino acids.